This TCR beta chain stems from a study of cytomegalovirus exposure and HLA in healthy donors. Study-wide background: An analysis done earlier identified almost 120 million unique TCR beta sequences from 190 million or so T cells.

The V and J ends lost 4 bases and 6 bases respectively, with 14 bases between them. The CDR3 runs to 14 residues. Germline assignment: CDR1 SGHRS and CDR2 YFSETQ. It was with 60 Vbeta and 13 Jbeta primers that the PCR ran. Sequencing used immunoSEQ multiplex PCR; TCRdb keeps in-frame clones, though not all of them. This table holds 85,000 to 100,000 clones, around 74% found once. Study-level points and caveats: Excluded were some V segments that proved indistinguishable, including TRBV6-2 and TRBV6-3.

In regard to this clone: Its cognate antigen is unknown.

This receptor was obtained from a man aged 35 to 55 in good health and CMV-seropositive. This chain connects TRBV5-1 to TRBJ2-1, with a tentative D call TRBD2 (5 bases). Sequencing input: PBMCs. This chain's CDR3 is CASSPSRGSNEQFF. Written as DNA, the CDR3 is TGCGCCAGCAGCCCCAGCCGGGGTAGCAATGAGCAGTTCTTC.